The rows below give T cell receptor beta chains drawn from one sample of a study of cytomegalovirus exposure and HLA in healthy donors. Sequenced by immunoSEQ multiplex PCR; TCRdb stores in-frame clones only, minus some. This table holds approximately 120,000 clones, 76% found once. Sequenced material: PBMCs. The receptor set was obtained from a woman aged 45-65 years in good health and CMV-seropositive. Each CDR3 is given with its conserved first and last residue. A D gene is named only where the DNA matches it firmly. Some rows mark clone size as missing; the rest say once, few, many or name a class of expanded clone.

>.|TRBV6-5|14|TRBJ2-2|.
TGTGCCAGCAGTTTATATTCAGGGAGGGGGGAGCTGTTTTTT
CASSLYSGRGELFF
>.|TRBV19|16|TRBJ2-5|.
TGTGCCAGTAGTGCCTCTACAGGGTTTATGGAAGAGACCCAGTACTTC
CASSASTGFMEETQYF
>TRBD2|TRBV10-3|17|TRBJ2-3|few
TGTGCCATCAGTGAACCTCTTAGCGGGAGCGGCACAGATACGCAGTATTTT
CAISEPLSGSGTDTQYF
>.|TRBV7-9|12|TRBJ1-1|.
TGTGCCAGCATCCGGGAGGGGCCAGAAGCTTTCTTT
CASIREGPEAFF
>TRBD2|TRBV19|13|TRBJ2-1|once
TGTGCCAGCCGACTAGCGGGAGGGAATGAGCAGTTCTTC
CASRLAGGNEQFF
>TRBD2|TRBV2|15|TRBJ2-3|.
TGTGCCAGCAGTGGGGGGGGGACCGGCACAGATACGCAGTATTTT
CASSGGGTGTDTQYF
>TRBD1|TRBV19|15|TRBJ2-7|few
TGTGCCAGTAGGATTTCCGGGACAGCTTCCTACGAGCAGTACTTC
CASRISGTASYEQYF
>TRBD2|TRBV5-8|16|TRBJ2-1|.
TGTGCCAGCAGCCCCCGTGCTAGCGGGGGGTGGAATGAGCAGTTCTTC
CASSPRASGGWNEQFF
>.|TRBV28|15|TRBJ2-1|.
TGTGCCAGCAGCCCCACTAGCCCCCGCACGGGTGAGCAGTTCTTC
CASSPTSPRTGEQFF
>.|TRBV4-1|14|TRBJ2-3|.
TGCGCCAGCAGCCCGGGGGATTCCAAAGATACGCAGTATTTT
CASSPGDSKDTQYF
>TRBD2|TRBV11-2|17|TRBJ2-3|.
TGTGCCAGCAGCCCTTCGTTTAGCGGGAGGGCCACAGATACGCAGTATTTT
CASSPSFSGRATDTQYF
>TRBD1|TRBV11-2|16|TRBJ2-1|.
TGTGCCAGCAGCTACCTTTTCCGGACAGGGGGCAATGAGCAGTTCTTC
CASSYLFRTGGNEQFF
>.|TRBV19|13|TRBJ1-1|.
TGTGCCAGTAGTCCGGGACAGAACACTGAAGCTTTCTTT
CASSPGQNTEAFF
>.|TRBV7-3|13|TRBJ1-1|.
TGTGCCAGCAGCTTAAGGGGAGGCACTGAAGCTTTCTTT
CASSLRGGTEAFF
>.|TRBV15|15|TRBJ2-1|.
TGTGCCACCAGCAGGGAGGGACAGAACTACAATGAGCAGTTCTTC
CATSREGQNYNEQFF
>TRBD2|TRBV5-1|14|TRBJ2-4|.
TGCGCCAGCAGCTTAGGACTAGTGGTAGACATTCAGTACTTC
CASSLGLVVDIQYF
>.|TRBV7-2|12|TRBJ1-3|few
TGTGCCAGCAGCTTACACTCCAACACCATATATTTT
CASSLHSNTIYF
>TRBD2|TRBV6-1|14|TRBJ2-3|.
TGTGCCAGCAGTATAAGCGGGGTGATAGATACGCAGTATTTT
CASSISGVIDTQYF
>TRBD1|TRBV6-6|16|TRBJ1-1|.
TGTGCCAGCAGTTACTCAGGGACAGGGTCGAACACTGAAGCTTTCTTT
CASSYSGTGSNTEAFF
>.|TRBV19|13|TRBJ2-7|.
TGTGCCAGTAGTCTCGCCAGGGGCTACGAGCAGTACTTC
CASSLARGYEQYF
>.|TRBV5-5|15|TRBJ2-4|.
TGTGCCAGCAGCCTGGGCGGGCTGGGCAAAAACATTCAGTACTTC
CASSLGGLGKNIQYF
>TRBD1|TRBV5-4|14|TRBJ2-5|.
TGTGCCAGCAGCTTGGTTACAGGGGACGAGACCCAGTACTTC
CASSLVTGDETQYF
>.|TRBV9|13|TRBJ2-3|few
TGTGCCAGCAGCTTTTGGACATCAGATACGCAGTATTTT
CASSFWTSDTQYF
>TRBD1|TRBV7-2|15|TRBJ2-5|few
TGTGCCAGCAGCCTCGGACAGGGCGGCTGGGAGACCCAGTACTTC
CASSLGQGGWETQYF
>TRBD1|TRBV19|15|TRBJ2-7|.
TGTGCCAGTAGTCCACAGGGGGCGGCCTTCTACGAGCAGTACTTC
CASSPQGAAFYEQYF
>.|TRBV21-1|15|TRBJ1-6|few
TGTGCCAGCAGCAAAATTGGAGGGGGCAATTCACCCCTCCACTTT
CASSKIGGGNSPLHF
>TRBD2|TRBV9|17|TRBJ2-2|once
TGTGCCAGCAGCGTAGAAGGCCTAGCGGGAGGGACCGGGGAGCTGTTTTTT
CASSVEGLAGGTGELFF
>TRBD2|TRBV5-4|15|TRBJ2-5|.
TGTGCCAGCAGCTTGGAAGGCGGGGGGGGAGAGACCCAGTACTTC
CASSLEGGGGETQYF
>TRBD1|TRBV25-1|13|TRBJ2-5|.
TGTGCCAGCGGGAGACAGGGGAGGGAGACCCAGTACTTC
CASGRQGRETQYF
>.|TRBV4-3|14|TRBJ2-5|.
TGCGCCAGCAGCCTTGACAGTTTTCAAGAGACCCAGTACTTC
CASSLDSFQETQYF
>.|TRBV7-9|14|TRBJ2-2|.
TGTTCCAGCAGCTTAGCCAGTAGCTACGGGGAGCTGTTTTTT
CSSSLASSYGELFF
>TRBD2|TRBV5-4|14|TRBJ2-1|few
TGTGCCACCAGTAGCGGGAGCTCCTACAATGAGCAGTTCTTC
CATSSGSSYNEQFF
>TRBD2|TRBV6-1|17|TRBJ2-3|.
TGTGCCAGCAGTGGACTCTTTAGCGGGAGGGCCCGAGATACGCAGTATTTT
CASSGLFSGRARDTQYF
>.|TRBV11-1|15|TRBJ2-1|.
TGTGCCAGCAGATCCCGGACGGACTACTACAATGAGCAGTTCTTC
CASRSRTDYYNEQFF
>TRBD1|TRBV10-3|16|TRBJ1-1|.
TGTGCCATCAGTGAGTCAACAGGGGCGAGGGGCACTGAAGCTTTCTTT
CAISESTGARGTEAFF
>TRBD1|TRBV4-1|16|TRBJ2-6|.
TGCGCCAGCAGCCAAGAGACAGGGATCGGGGCCAACGTCCTGACTTTC
CASSQETGIGANVLTF
>.|TRBV2|15|TRBJ1-1|.
TGTGCCAGCCCAATGGGAGGACGGGGTAACACTGAAGCTTTCTTT
CASPMGGRGNTEAFF
>.|TRBV27|12|TRBJ2-7|.
TGTGCCAGCCCGAACAGGGCCTACGAGCAGTACTTC
CASPNRAYEQYF
>.|TRBV19|12|TRBJ1-1|.
TGTGCCAGTAGCGAGAGGGACACTGAAGCTTTCTTT
CASSERDTEAFF
>TRBD2|TRBV7-3|15|TRBJ2-5|.
TGTGCCAGCAGCAAGACTAGCGGGGGGTTAGAGACCCAGTACTTC
CASSKTSGGLETQYF
>.|TRBV29-1|13|TRBJ2-7|once
TGCAGCGTTGGACTTTTGAGCTCCTACGAGCAGTACTTC
CSVGLLSSYEQYF
>TRBD2|TRBV5-4|14|TRBJ2-7|.
TGTGCCAGCAGCCCGAGCGGGAGCAACCACGAGCAGTACTTC
CASSPSGSNHEQYF
>.|TRBV11-3|12|TRBJ2-7|.
TGTGCCAGCAGCCATCCAACGGGTGAGCAGTACTTC
CASSHPTGEQYF
>TRBD2|TRBV7-9|15|TRBJ2-1|once
TGTTCCAGCAGCCCGGGGACTAGCGGGTTCGATGAGCAGTTCTTC
CSSSPGTSGFDEQFF
>TRBD2|TRBV19|14|TRBJ2-7|.
TGTGCCAGTAGTATACAGGGAGGGGTCTACGAGCAGTACTTC
CASSIQGGVYEQYF
>TRBD1|TRBV5-4|16|TRBJ2-6|.
TGTGCCAGCAGGTCAGGGGGAACCTCTGGGGCCAACGTCCTGACTTTC
CASRSGGTSGANVLTF
>TRBD1|TRBV19|15|TRBJ1-2|.
TGTGCCAGTAGCGTATCCCGGGACAGGGGAGTTGGCTACACCTTC
CASSVSRDRGVGYTF
>.|TRBV5-6|15|TRBJ2-1|.
TGTGCCAGCAGCTTCTTTACCGGGAAGATCAATGAGCAGTTCTTC
CASSFFTGKINEQFF
>TRBD1|TRBV2|13|TRBJ1-1|.
TGTGCCAGCAGTCGGGACAGGGACACTGAAGCTTTCTTT
CASSRDRDTEAFF
>TRBD1|TRBV15|15|TRBJ1-2|.
TGTGCCACCAGCAGGGGGACAGCTCCTCCCGGTGGCTACACCTTC
CATSRGTAPPGGYTF
>TRBD1|TRBV7-6|16|TRBJ2-3|.
TGTGCCAGCAGCTTATCGCGGGGACAGGGAACAGATACGCAGTATTTT
CASSLSRGQGTDTQYF